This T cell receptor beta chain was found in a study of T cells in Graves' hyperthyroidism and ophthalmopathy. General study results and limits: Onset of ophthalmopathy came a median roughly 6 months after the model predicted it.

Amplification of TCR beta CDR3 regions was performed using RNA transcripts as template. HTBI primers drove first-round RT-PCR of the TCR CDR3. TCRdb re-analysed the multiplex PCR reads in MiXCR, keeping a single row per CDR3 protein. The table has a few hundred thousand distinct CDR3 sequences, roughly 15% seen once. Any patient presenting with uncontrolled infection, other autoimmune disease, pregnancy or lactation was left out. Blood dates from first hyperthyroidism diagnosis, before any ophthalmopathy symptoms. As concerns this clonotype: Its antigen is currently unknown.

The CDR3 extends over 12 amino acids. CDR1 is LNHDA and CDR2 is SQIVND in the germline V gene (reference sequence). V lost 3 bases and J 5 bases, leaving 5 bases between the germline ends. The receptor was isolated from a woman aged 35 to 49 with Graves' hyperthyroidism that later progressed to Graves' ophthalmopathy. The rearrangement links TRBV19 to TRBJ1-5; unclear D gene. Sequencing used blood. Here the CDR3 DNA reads TGTGCCAGTAGTATTTGGGATCAGCCCCAGCATTTT. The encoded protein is CASSIWDQPQHF.